This TCR beta chain was identified during a study of blood T cell repertoires in COVID-19. CDR1 and CDR2 (germline): LNHDA, SQIVND (reference sequence). Trimming removed 5 bases from V and 7 bases from J, with 5 bases in between. The CDR3 has 11 amino acids. The table came from immunoSEQ multiplex PCR; TCRdb's copy has only in-frame clones and leaves some out. The sample carries approximately 270,000 clones, over 75% recorded once. The TCR was taken from a woman aged 45 to 65 who had recovered from COVID-19. This chain joins TRBV19 and TRBJ1-4; D is unresolved. The sequencing input was PBMCs or T cells enriched from blood (not recorded which). The chain's CDR3 is CASSGAEKLFF. The CDR3 bases are TGTGCCAGTAGTGGAGCTGAAAAACTGTTTTTT.